The 13 T cell receptor beta chains below all came from one sample that was sequenced in a study of regulatory T cells in long-lasting Graves disease. With iRepertoire HTBI primers and Arm-PCR of CDR3 regions, TCR beta libraries were built. One entry per CDR3 protein results from TCRdb running MiXCR on the multiplex PCR reads. The table records some 450,000 distinct CDR3 sequences, about 25% of them present only once. Time point meaning: persistent/refractory GD, antithyroid drugs over 5 years with positive TRAb. PBMCs provided the RNA from which the TCR library was made. This specimen consisted of peripheral blood mononuclear cells (PBMCs), obtained when the disease was refractory, from a patient treated with antithyroid drugs. The source is a female donor with Graves disease.

V and J are TRBV11-2 and TRBJ1-4, with 8 positions matching TRBD1. The length of the CDR3 is 17 residues. V trimming: 1 base; J trimming: 0 bases; junction bases outside the gene matches: 4. Germline lookup yields CDR1 SGHAT and CDR2 FQNNGV. Here the CDR3 DNA reads TGTGCCAGCAGCTTAGGGACAGGGATCTCAACTAATGAAAAACTGTTTTTT. Protein product: CASSLGTGISTNEKLFF.

This clonotype was seen a handful of times. This chain links TRBV12-3 or TRBV12-4 with TRBJ1-5; D gene uncertain. The V and J ends lost 2 bases and 5 bases respectively, with 7 bases between them. This CDR3 is 13 amino acids long. The CDR3 region is CASSLKRDQPQHF. Here the CDR3 DNA reads TGTGCCAGCAGTTTAAAGCGGGATCAGCCCCAGCATTTT.

V usage is TRBV20-1 and J usage is TRBJ2-7, with 10 bases identical to TRBD2. CDR3 length: 14 residues. Germline CDR1 and CDR2: DFQATT and SNEGSKA (reference sequence). V shed 5 bases, J shed 2 bases, and the junction held 6 bases outside the gene matches. CDR3 region: CSAAGTSDPYEQYF. As DNA, the CDR3 is TGCAGTGCTGCCGGGACTAGCGACCCCTACGAGCAGTACTTC.

This clonotype has a count of ten or more. The rearrangement links TRBV28 to TRBJ2-7, with D hard to call. The germline V gene encodes CDR1 MDHEN and CDR2 SYDVKM. This CDR3 spans 11 amino acids. V lost 5 bases, J lost 6 bases, and 8 bases lay in between. This chain's CDR3 is CASSKIREQYF. CDR3 sequence (DNA): TGTGCCAGCAGTAAAATTCGCGAGCAGTACTTC. Complete variable domain (other parts from reference TRBV28 and TRBJ2-7): DVKVTQSSRYLVKRTGEKVFLECVQDMDHENMFWYRQDPGLGLRLIYFSYDVKMKEKGDIPEGYSVSREKKERFSLILESASTNQTSMYLCASSKIREQYFGPGTRLTVT.

This clonotype was recorded many times. The chain employs TRBV28 and TRBJ1-5; TRBD1 might be the D (6 bases). The CDR3 sequence is 16 residues long. V dropped 4 bases and J dropped 0 bases, with 13 bases sitting between them. Germline V gene lookup returns CDR1 MDHEN and CDR2 SYDVKM. CDR3 bases: TGTGCCAGCAGTTCCCCGGGGGCGACTAGCAATCAGCCCCAGCATTTT. As protein: CASSSPGATSNQPQHF.

This clonotype was detected a few times. The CDR3 DNA reads TGTGCCAGCAGCTCGAGACAGGGTTCTATCGGGGAGCTGTTTTTT. This translates into CASSSRQGSIGELFF. The chain recombines TRBV11-1 with TRBJ2-2; TRBD1 agrees at 7 bases. The germline gives CDR1 SGHAT, CDR2 FQDESV (reference sequence). Trimming cost V 4 bases and J 7 bases; bases outside gene matches: 9. The CDR3 runs to 15 residues.

J is TRBJ2-5 and V is TRBV9; D is unclear. V lost 3 bases and J lost 6, with 15 bases in between. Germline V gene data show CDR1 as SGDLS and CDR2 as YYNGEE. The CDR3 consists of 14 residues. The CDR3 sequence is CASSADWSRKTQYF. DNA of the CDR3: TGTGCCAGCAGCGCCGACTGGTCTCGAAAGACCCAGTACTTC.

Only a few counts were recorded for this clonotype. The CDR3 is CASTAIHLSGTGIEAFF. The CDR3 DNA is TGTGCCAGTACCGCGATTCACCTTTCCGGGACGGGAATTGAAGCTTTCTTT. The chain uses TRBV19 and TRBJ1-1; tentatively, D is TRBD1 (5 bases). V was shortened by 7 bases and J by 7 bases, with 28 bases between the two germline ends. The germline V gene has CDR1 LNHDA and CDR2 SQIVND (reference sequence). The CDR3 is 17 residues long.

This rearrangement joins TRBV11-2 to TRBJ2-2; 9 positions agree with TRBD1. CDR1 and CDR2 from the germline V gene are SGHAT and FQNNGV. This CDR3 contains 14 residues. V dropped 5 bases and J dropped 6; count of bases not matched to a gene: 4. In DNA form, the CDR3 reads TGTGCCAGCAGCCGGACAGGGGATGCCGGGGAGCTGTTTTTT. As protein: CASSRTGDAGELFF. Full variable domain (outside the CDR3, taken from reference TRBV11-2 and TRBJ2-2): EAGVAQSPRYKIIEKRQSVAFWCNPISGHATLYWYQQILGQGPKLLIQFQNNGVVDDSQLPKDRFSAERLKGVDSTLKIQPAKLEDSAVYLCASSRTGDAGELFFGEGSRLTVL.

This clonotype was seen ten or more times. The rearrangement joins TRBV28 to TRBJ1-5; no reliable D call. From germline, CDR1 is MDHEN and CDR2 SYDVKM. The CDR3 length is 11 residues. With 3 bases removed from V and 7 bases from J, the gap between germline ends came to 4 bases. CDR3 loop: CASSFGQPQHF. CDR3 coding DNA: TGTGCCAGCAGTTTCGGGCAGCCCCAGCATTTT.

This clonotype came up many times. The V gene is TRBV6-1, the J gene TRBJ1-1; D is possibly TRBD1 (5 bases). The CDR3 is made up of 15 amino acids. V lost 6 bases and J 1 base, leaving 15 bases between the germline ends. Germline lookup yields CDR1 MNHNS and CDR2 SASEGT. CDR3 coding DNA: TGTGCCAGCAGCCCACCCTCAGACAGGAACACTGAAGCTTTCTTT. It encodes CASSPPSDRNTEAFF.

This clonotype was detected many times. This chain joins TRBV6-1 and TRBJ2-2; D may be TRBD1 or TRBD2 (6 bases each). The CDR3 contains 15 residues. V lost 4 bases, J lost 4 bases, and 13 bases lay in between. The V gene's germline CDR1 is MNHNS and CDR2 SASEGT. CDR3 nucleotides: TGTGCCAGCAGTGGAGTACAGGGAGGCACCGGGGAGCTGTTTTTT. It yields the protein CASSGVQGGTGELFF.

This clonotype has a count of ten or more. The V gene is TRBV12-3 or TRBV12-4, the J gene TRBJ1-5; weak D call: TRBD1 (5 bases). The length of the CDR3 is 17 residues. V shed 4 bases and J shed 0 bases, with 16 bases lying between them. CDR3 nucleotides: TGTGCCAGCAGTTCCACCAATGGGGACCTTAGCAATCAGCCCCAGCATTTT. Its protein product is CASSSTNGDLSNQPQHF.